The 9 T cell receptor beta chains presented below share a single source sample, sequenced in a study of CD8 T cells in Susac syndrome. RNA was extracted with the RNeasy kit, and a quantity of about 0.45 to 1 ug was reverse transcribed using random hexamers. TCRdb processed the immunoSEQ multiplex PCR reads anew with MiXCR; each CDR3 protein has one entry. The table lists some 400,000 distinct CDR3 sequences, approximately 89% of them singletons, with under 0.15% in the top ten. The material sequenced was CD8+ T cells from PBMCs. The receptors here all came from a human donor with multiple sclerosis.

In this sample, this clonotype turned up a few times. V gene TRBV2 combines with J gene TRBJ2-5; no definite D call. CDR3 length: 14 residues. Per germline, CDR1 SNHLY and CDR2 FYNNEI. Trimming removed 0 bases from V and 2 bases from J, with 7 bases in between. CDR3 nucleotide sequence: TGTGCCAGCAGTGAAGCGCTTTTTCAAGAGACCCAGTACTTC. Translation gives CASSEALFQETQYF.

V is TRBV10-3 and J is TRBJ1-5; the D is unclear. Germline assignment: CDR1 ENHRY and CDR2 SYGVKD. The CDR3 consists of 16 residues. Trimming stripped 0 bases from V and 0 bases from J, with 9 bases between. The CDR3 loop reads CAISESIGYSNQPQHF. CDR3 sequence (DNA): TGTGCCATCAGTGAGTCGATCGGATATAGCAATCAGCCCCAGCATTTT.

This chain links TRBV2 with TRBJ2-1; 7 bases fit TRBD1. The CDR3 contains 15 residues. CDR1 and CDR2 from the germline V gene are SNHLY and FYNNEI. The V and J ends lost 5 bases and 0 bases, in that order; junction bases with no gene match: 4. The CDR3 sequence is CASSNDRVSYNEQFF. The CDR3 nucleotides read TGTGCCAGCAGTAACGACAGGGTCTCCTACAATGAGCAGTTCTTC. Full variable domain (remainder filled in from reference TRBV2 and TRBJ2-1): EPEVTQTPSHQVTQMGQEVILRCVPISNHLYFYWYRQILGQKVEFLVSFYNNEISEKSEIFDDQFSVERPDGSNFTLKIRSTKLEDSAMYFCASSNDRVSYNEQFFGPGTRLTVL.

The V and J genes are TRBV9 and TRBJ2-3; TRBD2 matches 11 bases. V dropped 2 bases and J dropped 0; count of bases not matched to a gene: 2. From germline, CDR1 is SGDLS and CDR2 YYNGEE. This CDR3 is built from 16 residues. The CDR3 DNA reads TGTGCCAGCAGCGTTAGACTAGCGGGAAGCACAGATACGCAGTATTTT. Translation: CASSVRLAGSTDTQYF.

CDR3 DNA: TGTGCCAGCAGCTTGTCGATCGGGTCGCCTCCGGGACTAGCTTTCAAAGAGACCCAGTACTTC. It translates to CASSLSIGSPPGLAFKETQYF. The chain has TRBV5-6 and TRBJ2-5; 9 bases agree with TRBD2. The CDR3 is made up of 21 amino acids. V gave up 1 base and J gave up 3 bases; unmatched junction bases: 22. The germline V gene has CDR1 SGHDT and CDR2 YYEEEE.

In its sample, this clonotype was seen once. The CDR3 DNA is TGCAGCGTTGAAGGCTCTAACACCGGGGAGCTGTTTTTT. Translation: CSVEGSNTGELFF. The V and J genes are TRBV29-1 and TRBJ2-2, with D uncertain. Trimming left V 1 base short and J 2 bases short, with 5 bases between. The CDR3 consists of 13 residues. The germline CDR1 and CDR2 sequences are SQVTM and ANQGSEA.

CDR3 loop: CASSRTGGEGDEQFF. The CDR3 DNA reads TGTGCCTCTTCCCGGACAGGGGGCGAGGGCGATGAGCAGTTCTTC. The chain links TRBV30 to TRBJ2-1; 11 bases line up with TRBD1. V was pared by 7 bases and J by 8 bases, with 13 bases of the junction left unmatched. Germline CDR1 GTSNPN, CDR2 SVGIG (reference sequence). The CDR3 runs to 15 residues.

This clonotype was recorded once. The chain employs TRBV6-5 and TRBJ2-6; D gene unclear. V shed 8 bases and J shed 0 bases, with 5 bases lying between them. The germline V gene has CDR1 MNHEY and CDR2 SVGAGI. The CDR3 spans 13 residues. The CDR3 loop reads CASGFSGANVLTF. CDR3 DNA sequence: TGTGCCAGCGGGTTCTCTGGGGCCAACGTCCTGACTTTC.

CDR3 loop: CASSFKGVGQPQHF. As DNA, the CDR3 is TGTGCCAGCAGTTTTAAGGGGGTCGGGCAGCCCCAGCATTTT. This chain connects TRBV28 to TRBJ1-5, with a tentative D call TRBD1 (6 bases). CDR3 length: 14 amino acids. Germline V CDR1 and CDR2: MDHEN, SYDVKM. The V end was cut by 3 bases, the J end by 7 bases, with 13 bases between. The variable domain in full, completed from reference TRBV28 and TRBJ1-5, reads DVKVTQSSRYLVKRTGEKVFLECVQDMDHENMFWYRQDPGLGLRLIYFSYDVKMKEKGDIPEGYSVSREKKERFSLILESASTNQTSMYLCASSFKGVGQPQHFGDGTRLSIL.